The T cell receptor (beta chain) under discussion was sequenced for a study of T cell clonality in common variable immunodeficiency. As regards this clone: The read stops 3 residues short of the end of the CDR3; the missing end is completed from the germline J gene.

Equal genomic DNA amounts from CVID and control samples were sequenced. Measured with immunoSEQ multiplex PCR; TCRdb has only the in-frame clones, and not every one. The sample contains more than 55,000 clones, none of them singletons. The CDR3 is made up of 15 amino acids. The germline gives CDR1 LNHDA, CDR2 SQIVND (reference sequence). Sequenced material: peripheral blood mononuclear cells. The sequence was obtained from a person aged 18 to 75 in good health. The chain couples TRBV19 to TRBJ2-4, with a tentative D call TRBD1 (5 bases). The CDR3: CASSLDIEVVDGQYF. CDR3 DNA, as far as it was read: TGTGCCAGTAGCCTGGACATTGAGGTTGTCGATGGT.